What follows are 14 T cell receptor beta chains derived from one specimen sequenced in a study of OX40 agonist ivuxolimab in advanced cancers. Only in-frame clones appear in the TCRdb table, and some are missing; sequencing was by immunoSEQ multiplex PCR. The sample lists some 42,000 clones; 82% were seen once. The sequences come from CD4+ or CD8+ T cells sorted from blood, collected in a trial of the OX40 agonist ivuxolimab. Receptor source: an adult with an advanced solid tumor such as melanoma, head and neck, liver or kidney cancer.

This chain joins TRBV7-8 and TRBJ2-2; no clear D gene. The CDR3 is 11 amino acids. V shed 2 bases and J shed 5 bases, with 0 bases lying between them. The V gene's germline CDR1 is SGHVS and CDR2 FQNEAQ. The CDR3 region has the DNA TGTGCCAGCAGCTTAACCGGGGAGCTGTTTTTT. Protein sequence: CASSLTGELFF.

The genes are TRBV10-3 and TRBJ2-3; D is undetermined. Germline assignment: CDR1 ENHRY and CDR2 SYGVKD. Between the trimmed V and J ends, which lost 2 bases and 1 base, there was a span of 4 bases. The CDR3 is made up of 13 amino acids. The CDR3 here is CAISEPRTDTQYF. DNA for the CDR3: TGTGCCATCAGTGAGCCTCGCACAGATACGCAGTATTTT.

The chain has TRBV7-2 and TRBJ2-1, with D perhaps being TRBD1 or TRBD2 (6 bases each). Trimming removed 5 bases from V and 4 bases from J, with 18 bases in between. Germline CDR1 and CDR2: SGHTA and FQGNSA. The CDR3 spans 16 residues. The CDR3 nucleotides read TGTGCCAGCAGCCCAGGAGGGTGGGGGGCGTACAATGAGCAGTTCTTC. Protein sequence: CASSPGGWGAYNEQFF.

V usage is TRBV6-5 and J usage is TRBJ2-5; D remains ambiguous. Trimming left V 11 bases short and J 5 bases short, with 12 bases between. CDR1 and CDR2 (germline): MNHEY, SVGAGI. The CDR3 is 11 amino acids. The CDR3 region has the DNA TGTGCCGCAGAATTCAGGGAGACCCAGTACTTC. This gives the protein CAAEFRETQYF.

The chain employs TRBV2 and TRBJ1-1; no reliable D call. The CDR3 is made up of 17 amino acids. V dropped 6 bases and J dropped 4 bases, with 24 bases sitting between them. Per germline, CDR1 SNHLY and CDR2 FYNNEI. The CDR3 loop is CASSLAALGSAPTEAFF. CDR3 coding DNA: TGTGCCAGCAGCCTTGCAGCACTGGGGAGTGCACCCACTGAAGCTTTCTTT.

The chain recombines TRBV4-1 with TRBJ2-7; TRBD1 is a possible D gene (6 bases). With 2 bases removed from V and 3 bases from J, the gap between germline ends came to 11 bases. Germline-derived CDR1 and CDR2 are MGHRA and YSYEKL. The CDR3 spans 14 residues. This chain's CDR3 is CASSQLQGYYEQYF. The CDR3 bases are TGCGCCAGCAGCCAACTACAGGGCTACTACGAGCAGTACTTC.

This rearrangement joins TRBV7-6 to TRBJ2-1; D is undetermined. CDR1 is SGHVS and CDR2 is FNYEAQ in the germline V gene. The CDR3 extends over 13 amino acids. The CDR3 region has the DNA TGTCTGTATCGTGAACAGTCAGACAATGAGCAGTTCTTC. The encoded protein is CLYREQSDNEQFF.

V and J are TRBV7-2 and TRBJ2-3; D might be TRBD1 or TRBD2, each matching 5 bases. The V end was cut by 5 bases, the J end by 0 bases, with 15 bases between. Germline assignment: CDR1 SGHTA and CDR2 FQGNSA. This CDR3 is 16 amino acids long. The CDR3 nucleotides are TGTGCCAGCAGCCTCCAGGGAGCAACTAGCACAGATACGCAGTATTTT. As protein: CASSLQGATSTDTQYF.

The sample holds one count of this clone. The J gene is TRBJ1-3, the V gene TRBV5-1; D might be TRBD1 (6 bases). Trimming cost V 1 base and J 2 bases, with 13 bases left between them. There are 16 residues in the CDR3. CDR1 and CDR2 (germline): SGHRS, YFSETQ. The CDR3 sequence is CASSLLPGGAGNTIYF. DNA of the CDR3: TGCGCCAGCAGCTTGTTGCCCGGGGGCGCTGGAAACACCATATATTTT. The full variable domain, rest sourced from reference TRBV5-1 and TRBJ1-3, is KAGVTQTPRYLIKTRGQQVTLSCSPISGHRSVSWYQQTPGQGLQFLFEYFSETQRNKGNFPGRFSGRQFSNSRSEMNVSTLELGDSALYLCASSLLPGGAGNTIYFGEGSWLTVV.

V and J are TRBV25-1 and TRBJ2-2; TRBD1 might be the D (6 bases). The CDR3 runs 14 residues. Germline V CDR1 and CDR2: MGHDK, SYGVNS. Trimming cost V 5 bases and J 5 bases, with 12 bases left between them. The CDR3 loop reads CASSPLTGTGELFF. The CDR3 DNA is TGTGCCAGCAGTCCACTTACAGGGACCGGGGAGCTGTTTTTT.

The CDR3 coding sequence is TGTGCCAGCAGTTTAAAGGCTACGAACACTGAAGCTTTCTTT. It specifies CASSLKATNTEAFF. V usage is TRBV28 and J usage is TRBJ1-1, with D unresolved. V was shortened by 2 bases and J by 1 base, with 8 bases between the two germline ends. There are 14 residues in the CDR3. The V gene's germline CDR1 is MDHEN and CDR2 SYDVKM. Full variable domain (remainder filled in from reference TRBV28 and TRBJ1-1): DVKVTQSSRYLVKRTGEKVFLECVQDMDHENMFWYRQDPGLGLRLIYFSYDVKMKEKGDIPEGYSVSREKKERFSLILESASTNQTSMYLCASSLKATNTEAFFGQGTRLTVV.

The chain recombines TRBV19 with TRBJ1-1, with D perhaps TRBD1 (6 bases). V was trimmed by 5 bases and J by 5 bases, leaving 12 bases between them. CDR3 length: 13 residues. Germline V gene data show CDR1 as LNHDA and CDR2 as SQIVND (reference sequence). CDR3 protein: CASSLTGPTEAFF. The CDR3 region has the DNA TGTGCCAGTAGTTTGACAGGCCCAACTGAAGCTTTCTTT.

This chain links TRBV9 with TRBJ1-1, with 7 nucleotides matching TRBD1. The CDR3 contains 15 residues. Germline CDR1 reads SGDLS; CDR2 reads YYNGEE. V gave up 1 base and J gave up 3 bases; unmatched junction bases: 6. The CDR3 sequence is CASSVNPDRDTEAFF. In nucleotides, the CDR3 is TGTGCCAGCAGCGTAAACCCAGACAGGGACACTGAAGCTTTCTTT.

The J gene is TRBJ2-1, the V gene TRBV4-1, with no clear D. The CDR3 contains 13 residues. The germline CDR1 and CDR2 sequences are MGHRA and YSYEKL. V was shortened by 0 bases and J by 6 bases, with 6 bases between the two germline ends. CDR3 sequence: CASSQEPGNEQFF. The CDR3 region has the DNA TGCGCCAGCAGCCAAGAGCCGGGCAATGAGCAGTTCTTC.